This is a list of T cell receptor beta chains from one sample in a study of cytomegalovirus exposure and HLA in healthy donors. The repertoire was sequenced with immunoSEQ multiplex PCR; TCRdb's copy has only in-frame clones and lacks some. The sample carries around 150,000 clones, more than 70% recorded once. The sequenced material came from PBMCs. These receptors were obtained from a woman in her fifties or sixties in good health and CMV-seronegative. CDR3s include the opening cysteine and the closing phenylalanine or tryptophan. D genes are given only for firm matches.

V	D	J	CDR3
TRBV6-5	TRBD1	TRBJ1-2	CASRGQGGNYGYTF
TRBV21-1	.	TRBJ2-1	CASTWGQGGAGVFINEQFF
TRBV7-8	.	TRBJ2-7	CASSFRLGGEQYF
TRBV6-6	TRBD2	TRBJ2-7	CASSSRLAVSSYEQYF
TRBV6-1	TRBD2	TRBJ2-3	CASSDRGGGADTQYF
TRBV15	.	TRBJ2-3	CATSREVGDTQYF
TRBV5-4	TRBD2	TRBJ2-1	CASSLASGGAGEQFF
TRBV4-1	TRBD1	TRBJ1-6	CASSQGDRGYNSPLHF
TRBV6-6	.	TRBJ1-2	CASIMTESMRGYTF
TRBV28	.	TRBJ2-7	CASSPPWGIAGSPYEQYF
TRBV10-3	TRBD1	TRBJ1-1	CAIREDRGHTEAFF
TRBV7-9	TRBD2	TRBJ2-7	CASSSLAGLASEQYF
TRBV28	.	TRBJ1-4	CASSRRGANEKLFF
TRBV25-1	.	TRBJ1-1	CASSPSDRGNTEAFF
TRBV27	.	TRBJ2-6	CASSLEGSSGANVLTF
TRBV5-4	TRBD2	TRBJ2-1	CASSLGAGTSGGYNEQFF
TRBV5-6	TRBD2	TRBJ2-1	CASSSGLAGSRNEQFF
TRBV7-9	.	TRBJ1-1	CASSLLPFGTEAFF
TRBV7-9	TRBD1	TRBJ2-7	CASSTGGFGNEQYF
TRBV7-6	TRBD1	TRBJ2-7	CASSVGQGSYEQYF
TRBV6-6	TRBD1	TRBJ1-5	CASSYPGGNQPQHF
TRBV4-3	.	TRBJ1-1	CASSPSFLVTEAFF
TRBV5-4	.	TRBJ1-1	CAIQGATEAFF
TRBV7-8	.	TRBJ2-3	CASSSGGGGVYTDTQYF
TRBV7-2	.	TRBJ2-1	CASSPGGAFYNEQFF
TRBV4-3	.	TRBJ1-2	CASSPRGGLGGYTF
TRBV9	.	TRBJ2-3	CASSVAAGYDTDTQYF
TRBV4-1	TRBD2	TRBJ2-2	CASSARRGAETGELFF
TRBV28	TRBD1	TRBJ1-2	CASSLFLRGQGRSGYTF
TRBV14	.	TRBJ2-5	CASSPASVRGQTQYF
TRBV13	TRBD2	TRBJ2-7	CASSPTGGYEQYF
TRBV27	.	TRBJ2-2	CASRIGRYTGELFF
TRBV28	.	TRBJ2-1	CALGGDGSYNEQFF
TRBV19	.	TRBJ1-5	CASGQGVSQPQHF
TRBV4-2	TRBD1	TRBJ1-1	CASSQRQGAMGNTEAFF
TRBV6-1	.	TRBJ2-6	CASSFQGTGANVLTF
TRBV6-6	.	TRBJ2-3	CASSGLGTDTQYF
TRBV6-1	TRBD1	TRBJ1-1	CASRPDRENTEAFF